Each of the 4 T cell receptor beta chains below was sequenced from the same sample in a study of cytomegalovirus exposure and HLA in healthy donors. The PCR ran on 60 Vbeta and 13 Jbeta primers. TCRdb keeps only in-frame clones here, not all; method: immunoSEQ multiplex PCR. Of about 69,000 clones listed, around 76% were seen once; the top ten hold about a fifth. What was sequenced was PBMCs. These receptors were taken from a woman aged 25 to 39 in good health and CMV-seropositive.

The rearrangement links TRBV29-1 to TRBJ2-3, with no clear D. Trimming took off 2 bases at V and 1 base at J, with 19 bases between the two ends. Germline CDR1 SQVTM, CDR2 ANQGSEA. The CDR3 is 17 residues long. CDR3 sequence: CSVEPPRGSAGTDTQYF. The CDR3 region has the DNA TGCAGCGTTGAACCCCCCCGCGGATCGGCTGGCACAGATACGCAGTATTTT.

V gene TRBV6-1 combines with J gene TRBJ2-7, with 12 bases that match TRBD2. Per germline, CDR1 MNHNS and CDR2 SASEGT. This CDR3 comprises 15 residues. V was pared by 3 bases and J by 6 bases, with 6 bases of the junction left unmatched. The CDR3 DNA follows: TGTGCCAGCAGTGACCCCAGGACTAGCGGGACCGAGCAGTACTTC. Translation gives CASSDPRTSGTEQYF.

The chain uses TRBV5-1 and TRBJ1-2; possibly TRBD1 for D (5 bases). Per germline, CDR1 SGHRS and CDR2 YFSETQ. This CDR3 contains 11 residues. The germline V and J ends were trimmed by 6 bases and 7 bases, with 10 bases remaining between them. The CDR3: CASTGGGGYTF. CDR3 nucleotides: TGCGCCAGCACCGGCGGGGGTGGCTACACCTTC.

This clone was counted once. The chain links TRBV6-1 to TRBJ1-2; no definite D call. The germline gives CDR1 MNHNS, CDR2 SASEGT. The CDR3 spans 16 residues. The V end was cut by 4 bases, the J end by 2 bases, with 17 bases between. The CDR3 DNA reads TGTGCCAGCAGTGTAGTCTCCCTGGCCGGGAACTATGGCTACACCTTC. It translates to CASSVVSLAGNYGYTF.